The 24 T cell receptor beta chains below come from one sample, sequenced in a study of OX40 agonist ivuxolimab in advanced cancers. Profiling relied on immunoSEQ multiplex PCR, and the TCRdb table lists in-frame clones only, not all of them. Here the sample spans about 19,000 clones, about 83% being singletons. The starting material was CD4+ or CD8+ T cells sorted from blood, obtained in a trial of the OX40 agonist ivuxolimab. Source of these receptors: an adult with an advanced solid tumor such as melanoma, head and neck, liver or kidney cancer.

The chain is built from TRBV4-3 and TRBJ1-6, with D unresolved. The germline gives CDR1 LGHNA, CDR2 YSLEER. V lost 0 bases to trimming and J lost 5 bases, with 8 bases between them. The CDR3 runs to 15 residues. CDR3 nucleotides: TGCGCCAGCAGCCAAGACTTGGTAGATAATTCACCCCTCCACTTT. Amino acid sequence: CASSQDLVDNSPLHF.

DNA for the CDR3: TGTGCCAGCAGCTTGGAGGGCCCCCGGGACAGGGGGCCTTATAATTCACCCCTCCACTTT. Amino acid sequence: CASSLEGPRDRGPYNSPLHF. This chain links TRBV5-4 with TRBJ1-6, with TRBD1 identical over 12 bases. Germline CDR1 and CDR2: SGHNT and YYREEE (reference sequence). The CDR3 consists of 20 residues. The V gene end was trimmed by 0 bases and the J gene end by 4 bases; junction bases not matched to a gene: 11.

This chain joins TRBV28 and TRBJ2-5; TRBD2 is a possible D gene (6 bases). The CDR3 runs 14 residues. CDR1 MDHEN and CDR2 SYDVKM come from the germline V gene. Trimming left V 5 bases short and J 4 bases short, with 14 bases between. The CDR3 nucleotides are TGTGCCAGCAGTCACGCGGGACTTCCAGAGACCCAGTACTTC. It translates to CASSHAGLPETQYF. The full variable domain, with the rest looked up from reference TRBV28 and TRBJ2-5, is DVKVTQSSRYLVKRTGEKVFLECVQDMDHENMFWYRQDPGLGLRLIYFSYDVKMKEKGDIPEGYSVSREKKERFSLILESASTNQTSMYLCASSHAGLPETQYFGPGTRLLVL.

This clone was picked up a small number of times. V and J are TRBV15 and TRBJ1-2, with a tentative D call TRBD1 (5 bases). Looked up from germline, CDR1 is LNHNV and CDR2 is YYDKDF (reference sequence). V shed 4 bases and J shed 1 base, with 10 bases lying between them. This CDR3 has 14 residues. CDR3 protein: CATSTSTDNYGYTF. CDR3 nucleotides: TGTGCCACCAGCACGTCGACAGATAACTATGGCTACACCTTC. Using reference TRBV15 and TRBJ1-2 for the parts outside the CDR3, the full variable domain is DAMVIQNPRYQVTQFGKPVTLSCSQTLNHNVMYWYQQKSSQAPKLLFHYYDKDFNNEADTPDNFQSRRPNTSFCFLDIRSPGLGDTAMYLCATSTSTDNYGYTFGSGTRLTVV.

This clone came up once. The V gene is TRBV19, the J gene TRBJ1-2, with D perhaps matching TRBD1 (6 bases). CDR1 and CDR2 (germline): LNHDA, SQIVND (reference sequence). This CDR3 spans 13 amino acids. Deletions cut 5 bases from V and 5 bases from J, with 12 bases between. CDR3 sequence: CASSPRTAYGYTF. The CDR3 DNA reads as TGTGCCAGTAGTCCCAGGACAGCTTATGGCTACACCTTC.

V and J are TRBV4-1 and TRBJ2-6; D possibly matches TRBD1 or TRBD2 (5 bases each). Germline V gives CDR1 MGHRA, CDR2 YSYEKL. This CDR3 has 17 residues. Between the trimmed V and J ends, which lost 4 bases and 3 bases, there was a span of 16 bases. CDR3 nucleotides: TGCGCCAGCAGCCTCCGGGACCCCCTCGGTGGGGCCAACGTCCTGACTTTC. This codes for CASSLRDPLGGANVLTF.

This clone occurred many times. The chain combines TRBV7-9 with TRBJ2-1, with D possibly called TRBD1 or TRBD2 (5 bases each). V lost 1 base, J lost 7 bases, and 11 bases lay in between. The length of the CDR3 is 14 residues. From germline, CDR1 is SEHNR and CDR2 FQNEAQ (reference sequence). The CDR3 is CASSLERRENEQFF. In DNA, the CDR3 is TGTGCCAGCAGCTTAGAACGCAGGGAGAATGAGCAGTTCTTC.

V is TRBV7-3 and J is TRBJ1-6, with 9 bases identical to TRBD1. Germline trimming cut 2 bases from V and 7 bases from J; bases unmatched to any gene: 15. The CDR3 spans 19 residues. Germline CDR1 reads SGHTA; CDR2 reads FQGTGA. CDR3 DNA: TGTGCCAGCAGCTTAGGGCCGGCTGAACAGGGGGCAAGGAATTCACCCCTCCACTTT. As protein: CASSLGPAEQGARNSPLHF. Looking up the rest from reference TRBV7-3 and TRBJ1-6 gives the full variable domain: GAGVSQTPSNKVTEKGKYVELRCDPISGHTALYWYRQSLGQGPEFLIYFQGTGAADDSGLPNDRFFAVRPEGSVSTLKIQRTERGDSAVYLCASSLGPAEQGARNSPLHFGNGTRLTVT.

The rearrangement joins TRBV30 to TRBJ1-1; weak D call: TRBD1 (6 bases). CDR3 length equals 16 residues. Germline-derived CDR1 and CDR2 are GTSNPN and SVGIG (reference sequence). Trimming left V 1 base short and J 1 base short, with 16 bases between. CDR3 region: CAWSEWGGHWNTEAFF. The CDR3 region has the DNA TGTGCCTGGAGTGAGTGGGGGGGGCATTGGAACACTGAAGCTTTCTTT.

The chain joins TRBV29-1 to TRBJ2-2, with TRBD2 as a possible D gene (5 bases). The CDR3 is made up of 12 amino acids. Trimming shortened V by 4 bases and J by 4 bases, and 7 bases separated the two germline ends. Germline CDR1 SQVTM, CDR2 ANQGSEA. This CDR3 reads CSVAGITGELFF. The CDR3 DNA is TGCAGCGTTGCCGGGATCACCGGGGAGCTGTTTTTT.

The chain uses TRBV7-6 and TRBJ2-3; 7 bases match TRBD1. The V gene end was trimmed by 0 bases and the J gene end by 4 bases; junction bases not matched to a gene: 4. The CDR3 sequence is 15 residues long. Germline V lookup: CDR1 SGHVS, CDR2 FNYEAQ. The CDR3 nucleotides are TGTGCCAGCAGCTTAGCGCCCGACAGGGCAGATACGCAGTATTTT. Amino acid sequence: CASSLAPDRADTQYF.

J is TRBJ1-1 and V is TRBV7-9; no clear D. Trimming removed 5 bases from V and 2 bases from J, with 6 bases in between. CDR1 and CDR2 from the germline V gene are SEHNR and FQNEAQ (reference sequence). This CDR3 has 12 amino acids. CDR3 region: CASSPSNTEAFF. The CDR3 nucleotides are TGTGCCAGCAGCCCCTCAAACACTGAAGCTTTCTTT. Full variable domain (missing parts from reference TRBV7-9 and TRBJ1-1): DTGVSQNPRHKITKRGQNVTFRCDPISEHNRLYWYRQTLGQGPEFLTYFQNEAQLEKSRLLSDRFSAERPKGSFSTLEIQRTEQGDSAMYLCASSPSNTEAFFGQGTRLTVV.

The chain couples TRBV7-6 to TRBJ1-5; 7 positions match TRBD1. The CDR3 is 15 residues long. V gave up 0 bases and J gave up 7 bases; unmatched junction bases: 6. Germline V CDR1 and CDR2: SGHVS, FNYEAQ. CDR3: CASSLAPGGKQPQHF. For the CDR3, the DNA is TGTGCCAGCAGCTTAGCACCAGGGGGTAAGCAGCCCCAGCATTTT.

The chain's CDR3 is CASGLAWTGMDEQFF. The DNA for the CDR3 is TGTGCTAGTGGTTTGGCCTGGACAGGGATGGATGAGCAGTTCTTC. J is TRBJ2-1 and V is TRBV12-5; 8 bases fit TRBD1. V lost 1 base, J lost 8 bases, and 7 bases stayed unmatched. The germline V gene has CDR1 LGHNT and CDR2 FRNRAP. The CDR3 is 15 residues long.

V usage is TRBV5-6 and J usage is TRBJ1-1; no reliable D call. Germline CDR1 SGHDT, CDR2 YYEEEE. The CDR3 is made up of 15 amino acids. The V gene lost 4 bases and the J gene lost 0 bases, with 13 bases spanning the gap. The CDR3 DNA sequence: TGTGCCAGCAGCGAATGGAGGCCGCTGAACACTGAAGCTTTCTTT. Translated, it gives CASSEWRPLNTEAFF.

The genes are TRBV7-9 and TRBJ2-5, with D unclear. Trimming removed 5 bases at V and 2 bases at J, with 9 bases between. Germline V gene lookup returns CDR1 SEHNR and CDR2 FQNEAQ (reference sequence). The CDR3 contains 13 residues. CDR3 bases: TGTGCCAGCAGCCCGCAGGTTCAAGAGACCCAGTACTTC. This sequence encodes CASSPQVQETQYF.

The genes are TRBV27 and TRBJ2-5; D call uncertain. CDR1 and CDR2 (germline): MNHEY, SMNVEV (reference sequence). The CDR3 sequence is 12 residues long. V was shortened by 6 bases and J by 5 bases, with 10 bases between the two germline ends. Written as DNA, the CDR3 is TGTGCCAGCAGGGGTCAGGCGGAGACCCAGTACTTC. Protein sequence: CASRGQAETQYF.

The chain links TRBV7-3 to TRBJ1-2, with TRBD1 as a possible D gene (5 bases). Germline V gene sequence: CDR1 SGHTA, CDR2 FQGTGA. The CDR3 consists of 13 residues. V was trimmed by 5 bases and J by 2 bases, leaving 9 bases between them. DNA for the CDR3: TGTGCCAGCAGCCCTGGACACAACTATGGCTACACCTTC. Translating it yields CASSPGHNYGYTF.

The chain carries TRBV7-6 and TRBJ1-1, with no clear D. This CDR3 comprises 12 residues. Germline V lookup: CDR1 SGHVS, CDR2 FNYEAQ. V was shortened by 1 base and J by 0 bases, with 0 bases between the two germline ends. This chain's CDR3 is CASSLVNTEAFF. CDR3 DNA: TGTGCCAGCAGCTTAGTGAACACTGAAGCTTTCTTT.

A single count supports this clone. The rearrangement links TRBV29-1 to TRBJ1-1, with 7 bases fitting TRBD1. The junction had 3 bases not matched to a gene; V was cut back by 4 bases and J by 4 bases. The CDR3 runs 12 residues. Germline V gene data show CDR1 as SQVTM and CDR2 as ANQGSEA. DNA of the CDR3: TGCAGCGTTGGGACAGGCGGCACTGAAGCTTTCTTT. Its translation: CSVGTGGTEAFF.

The chain links TRBV28 to TRBJ1-5; maybe TRBD1 (5 bases). The CDR3 contains 18 residues. With 3 bases removed from V and 1 base from J, the gap between germline ends came to 19 bases. Germline CDR1 is MDHEN and CDR2 is SYDVKM. The CDR3 loop is CASSFPRTYLSSNQPQHF. The DNA for the CDR3 is TGTGCCAGCAGTTTCCCCAGGACATACCTGAGCAGCAATCAGCCCCAGCATTTT.

Points on this clone: A read error may account for a junction end that differs from germline. This chain joins TRBV28 and TRBJ1-2; TRBD1 is a possible D gene (6 bases). The CDR3 is 11 amino acids. CDR1 MDHEN and CDR2 SYDVKM come from the germline V gene. CDR3 protein: CASSLNRDTFF. The CDR3 DNA sequence: TGTGCCAGCAGTTTAAACCGGGACACCTTCTTC.

J is TRBJ2-7 and V is TRBV5-6; TRBD1 matches 7 bases. The CDR3 totals 14 residues. V gave up 2 bases and J gave up 5 bases; unmatched junction bases: 7. Germline assignment: CDR1 SGHDT and CDR2 YYEEEE. This CDR3 is CASSLPGQIHEQYF. The DNA of the CDR3 is TGTGCCAGCAGCTTACCGGGACAGATCCACGAGCAGTACTTC.

The V gene is TRBV2, the J gene TRBJ1-2; tentative D call: TRBD1 (5 bases). Germline CDR1 and CDR2: SNHLY and FYNNEI. The CDR3 extends over 14 amino acids. Trimming took off 6 bases at V and 2 bases at J, with 13 bases between the two ends. CDR3 residues: CASSGRQWNYGYTF. DNA for the CDR3: TGTGCCAGCAGCGGGAGACAGTGGAACTATGGCTACACCTTC.